The rows below give T cell receptor beta chains drawn from one sample of a study of breast tumors, draining lymph nodes, adjacent tissues. In TCRdb, the multiplex PCR reads were re-called with MiXCR into one record per CDR3 protein. The table records approximately 120,000 distinct CDR3 sequences, around 20% of them present only once. The sample consisted of axillary lymph node tissue. Receptor source: a female donor with breast cancer. Some clones in this sample may be carry-over from other donors' samples. CDR3s leave out the opening cysteine and the closing phenylalanine or tryptophan. The D gene is left open where the match is weak.

>TRBJ2-7|TRBV20-1|TRBD2
SARVPTSGSYEQY
>TRBJ1-6|TRBV12-3/TRBV12-4|-
ASRGGVRGGNSPLH
>TRBJ2-2|TRBV6-5|-
ASSYYRGGTGELF
>TRBJ2-7|TRBV19|-
ASSMEGAEQY
>TRBJ2-6|TRBV4-2|-
ASSPGTGANVLT
>TRBJ2-1|TRBV20-1|TRBD2
SARIGGLAGGEQF
>TRBJ1-2|TRBV20-1|TRBD1
SARERTGGLYGYT
>TRBJ2-7|TRBV3-1|TRBD1
ASSPGQYYEQY
>TRBJ1-4|TRBV19|-
AGEGAEKLF
>TRBJ1-2|TRBV2|TRBD1
ASSSRTGKHGYT
>TRBJ2-7|TRBV9|TRBD2
ASSETSGSVGGQY
>TRBJ2-7|TRBV5-8|-
ASSLERTTSYEQY
>TRBJ2-1|TRBV27|TRBD2
ASLAHRSSGAFYNEQF
>TRBJ2-2|TRBV5-1|-
ASRVGLTANTGELF
>TRBJ1-4|TRBV2|-
ATTTWDRARPQELF
>TRBJ2-5|TRBV2|-
ASSGLSGQETQY
>TRBJ2-3|TRBV7-7|TRBD2
ASSGGPMDTQY
>TRBJ2-1|TRBV28|-
ASSRSPEQF
>TRBJ2-5|TRBV2|-
ASRSGFSETQY
>TRBJ2-6|TRBV27|-
ASSLYRAGANVLT
>TRBJ2-7|TRBV19|TRBD2
ASSPPPGLAGLEQY
>TRBJ2-3|TRBV9|-
ASRREASLTDTQY
>TRBJ1-5|TRBV19|-
ASSGQGFRGNQPQH